Shown below are 18 T cell receptor beta chains from a single sample sequenced in a study of blood T cells in healthy people across ages. For the second PCR, which ran for about 7 to 11 cycles, a sample-barcoded 5' primer and a J-beta primer mix were used. TCRdb fed the 5' RACE reads into MiXCR, producing one record per CDR3 protein. The sample includes around 1.5 million distinct CDR3 sequences, about 35% seen only once; the top ten take about 11%. Specimen: blood. The receptors were gathered from a young woman in good health.

The rearrangement links TRBV19 to TRBJ1-5; possible D gene TRBD1, 6 bases. Trimming took 8 bases from V and 4 from J, leaving 12 bases between them. CDR1 and CDR2 from the germline V gene are LNHDA and SQIVND (reference sequence). The CDR3 spans 13 residues. The CDR3 DNA reads TGTGCCAGTTCCCGGGACAAGAATCAGCCCCAGCATTTT. Protein: CASSRDKNQPQHF. The entire variable domain, with the rest obtained from reference TRBV19 and TRBJ1-5, is as follows: DGGITQSPKYLFRKEGQNVTLSCEQNLNHDAMYWYRQDPGQGLRLIYYSQIVNDFQKGDIAEGYSVSREKKESFPLTVTSAQKNPTAFYLCASSRDKNQPQHFGDGTRLSIL.

This clonotype has just one count. Being one base from a much bigger clone, this may be a read error. V gene TRBV7-9 combines with J gene TRBJ2-3, with D possibly being TRBD1 (6 bases). The CDR3 is made up of 17 amino acids. Germline values: CDR1 SEHNR, CDR2 FQNEAQ (reference sequence). CDR3 amino acids: CVSSFRGNTFYTDTQYF. The CDR3 DNA sequence: TGTGTCAGCAGCTTCAGGGGAAATACGTTCTACACAGATACGCAGTATTTT.

This clonotype was counted only a few times. This chain joins TRBV27 and TRBJ2-2; D unresolved. Trimming stripped 4 bases from V and 0 bases from J, with 21 bases between. The CDR3 consists of 19 residues. CDR1 is MNHEY, CDR2 SMNVEV, per germline (reference sequence). This chain's CDR3 is CASSSLDLLETPNTGELFF. The CDR3 bases are TGTGCCAGCAGTTCCCTCGATCTCTTGGAGACCCCGAACACCGGGGAGCTGTTTTTT.

A word on this clonotype: A much larger clone differs from this one at a single base, so this may be a read error. The gene calls are TRBV29-1 and TRBJ2-7; D may be TRBD1 or TRBD2 (5 bases each). Germline V gene sequence: CDR1 SQVTM, CDR2 ANQGSEA. This CDR3 has 13 residues. The CDR3 region is CGVGRGNSYEQYF. In nucleotides, the CDR3 is TGCGGCGTTGGACGGGGCAACTCCTACGAGCAGTACTTC.

This clonotype was seen repeatedly, ten times or more. The chain uses TRBV29-1 and TRBJ2-1; 8 nucleotides match TRBD1. The CDR3 has 14 amino acids. V shed 6 bases, J shed 0 bases, and the junction held 4 bases outside the gene matches. Germline assignment: CDR1 SQVTM and CDR2 ANQGSEA. The CDR3, as DNA: TGCAGCGTCTACAGGGGGTTCTCCTACAATGAGCAGTTCTTC. Its translation is CSVYRGFSYNEQFF.

The chain couples TRBV7-9 to TRBJ2-2; 10 nucleotides agree with TRBD1. V dropped 8 bases and J dropped 3; count of bases not matched to a gene: 6. This CDR3 comprises 15 residues. Germline CDR1 is SEHNR and CDR2 is FQNEAQ (reference sequence). The CDR3 DNA reads TGTGCCAGCGGATGGGACAGGGGTGACACCGGGGAGCTGTTTTTT. The encoded protein is CASGWDRGDTGELFF.

This chain connects TRBV30 to TRBJ1-2, with 8 bases aligning to TRBD1. Germline CDR1 GTSNPN, CDR2 SVGIG (reference sequence). There are 13 residues in the CDR3. V lost 1 base and J lost 4; bases outside the gene matches: 2. The CDR3 DNA reads TGTGCCTGGAGTGAACAGGGGGGCTATGGCTACACCTTC. Its translation: CAWSEQGGYGYTF.

This clonotype was seen ten or more times. The chain couples TRBV5-1 to TRBJ2-7; D is possibly TRBD1 (6 bases). There are 15 residues in the CDR3. With 0 bases removed from V and 0 bases from J, the gap between germline ends came to 10 bases. Germline V gene lookup returns CDR1 SGHRS and CDR2 YFSETQ. CDR3 loop: CASSLASTGSYEQYF. CDR3 nucleotides: TGCGCCAGCAGCTTGGCCTCGACAGGCTCCTACGAGCAGTACTTC.

The chain combines TRBV6-1 with TRBJ2-5, with D perhaps matching TRBD1 or TRBD2 (5 bases each). Germline CDR1 MNHNS, CDR2 SASEGT. The CDR3 is 11 amino acids. V shed 10 bases and J shed 10 bases, with 16 bases lying between them. CDR3: CATSVYGGQYF. In DNA form, the CDR3 reads TGTGCCACCAGCGTATATGGGGGCCAGTACTTC.

Concerning this clonotype itself: A much larger clone sits a single nucleotide away, making a read error possible. The chain recombines TRBV7-9 with TRBJ2-7; 13 nucleotides line up with TRBD2. Germline-derived CDR1 and CDR2 are SEHNR and FQNEAQ (reference sequence). This CDR3 comprises 15 residues. Trimming at V came to 5 bases and at J to 5 bases, leaving 6 bases not matched to a gene. The CDR3 DNA sequence: TGTGCCAGCAGCGCCCGGACTAGCGGGAGCGACGAGCAGTACTTC. This gives the protein CASSARTSGSDEQYF.

This chain joins TRBV15 and TRBJ2-7, with 7 bases that match TRBD2. Germline V gene lookup returns CDR1 LNHNV and CDR2 YYDKDF (reference sequence). The CDR3 spans 13 residues. Trimming removed 1 base from V and 3 bases from J; junction bases left unmatched: 0. Written as DNA, the CDR3 is TGTGCCACCAGCAGAGGGGAGGGCTACGAGCAGTACTTC. Residues: CATSRGEGYEQYF.

Comments on this clonotype: This may come from a read error, since a much larger clone is one base off. The chain has TRBV2 and TRBJ2-5, with TRBD2 matching 11 bases. This CDR3 is 15 amino acids long. V gave up 8 bases and J gave up 11 bases; unmatched junction bases: 16. The germline CDR1 and CDR2 sequences are SNHLY and FYNNEI. In DNA, the CDR3 is TGTGCCAGCCGTAGCGGGGGGGCCACCTACAATGAGCAGTACTTC. Its protein is CASRSGGATYNEQYF.

This rearrangement joins TRBV4-1 to TRBJ1-6; D gene unclear. Trimming took off 0 bases at V and 10 bases at J, with 13 bases between the two ends. This CDR3 contains 15 residues. Germline CDR1 is MGHRA and CDR2 is YSYEKL. The chain's CDR3 is CASSQEGGPRSPLHF. The DNA of the CDR3 is TGCGCCAGCAGCCAAGAGGGAGGCCCCAGGTCACCCCTCCACTTT.

Of note for this clonotype: A read error may explain this, as a much larger clone is one base away. The V gene is TRBV11-2, the J gene TRBJ2-7; 11 bases map to TRBD2. The CDR3 totals 14 residues. CDR1 and CDR2 from the germline V gene are SGHAT and FQNNGV. This CDR3 is CARSLSGGAGEQYF. In nucleotides, the CDR3 is TGTGCCCGCAGCCTTAGCGGGGGGGCGGGGGAGCAGTACTTC.

This clonotype came up a few times. The V call is TRBV27, the J call TRBJ2-2; D unresolved. V lost 6 bases to trimming and J lost 1 base, with 12 bases between them. CDR1 and CDR2 (germline): MNHEY, SMNVEV (reference sequence). This CDR3 is built from 15 residues. CDR3 protein: CASRRSPGNTGELFF. Here the CDR3 DNA reads TGTGCCAGCAGACGCTCGCCCGGGAACACCGGGGAGCTGTTTTTT.

The chain uses TRBV12-3 or TRBV12-4 and TRBJ2-7, with a tentative D call TRBD1 (6 bases). The DNA end is a closer match to TRBJ2-5, so the J assignment may be wrong. CDR3 length equals 13 residues. The CDR3 loop is CASSFAGDETQYF. The CDR3 DNA sequence: TGTGCCAGCAGTTTCGCAGGGGACGAGACCCAGTACTTC.

This clonotype was counted at least ten times. CDR3 sequence (DNA): TGTGCCAGCAGCCAAGAAACACAGGGGGCAAGAGCTGAAGCTTTCTTT. Translating gives CASSQETQGARAEAFF. The chain is built from TRBV3-1 and TRBJ1-1; TRBD1 matches 9 bases. The trim removed 0 bases at V and 6 bases at J, leaving 8 bases unmatched. CDR1 is LGHDT, CDR2 YNNKEL, per germline (reference sequence). The CDR3 spans 16 residues. Looking up the rest from reference TRBV3-1 and TRBJ1-1 gives the full variable domain: DTAVSQTPKYLVTQMGNDKSIKCEQNLGHDTMYWYKQDSKKFLKIMFSYNNKELIINETVPNRFSPKSPDKAHLNLHINSLELGDSAVYFCASSQETQGARAEAFFGQGTRLTVV.

This chain joins TRBV5-5 and TRBJ2-7; D is possibly TRBD1 (5 bases). The CDR3 has 15 residues. The V end lost 0 bases, the J end lost 0 bases, and 10 bases lay between the germline ends. From germline, CDR1 is SGHKS and CDR2 YYEKEE (reference sequence). The CDR3 region is CASSLDRLDSYEQYF. The CDR3, as DNA: TGTGCCAGCAGCTTGGACAGGTTGGACTCCTACGAGCAGTACTTC.